This T cell receptor (beta chain) was retrieved from a study of OX40 agonist ivuxolimab in advanced cancers. The sample holds a few counts of this clone. Clones were read by immunoSEQ multiplex PCR, and TCRdb kept only the in-frame ones, dropping some. The sample has 35,000 to 55,000 clones, more than 70% seen once; the top ten hold approximately 13%. This receptor was identified in an adult with an advanced solid tumor such as melanoma, head and neck, liver or kidney cancer. Sequences were derived from CD4+ or CD8+ T cells sorted from blood, sampled in a trial of the OX40 agonist ivuxolimab.

The CDR3 DNA follows: TGTGCCTGGAGAGGCCTGGGGAGCTCCTACGAGCAGTACTTC. This sequence encodes CAWRGLGSSYEQYF. This rearrangement joins TRBV30 to TRBJ2-7, with D possibly matching TRBD2 (5 bases). The germline V gene has CDR1 GTSNPN and CDR2 SVGIG (reference sequence). This CDR3 has 14 amino acids. Between the trimmed V and J ends, which lost 3 bases and 0 bases, there was a span of 12 bases.